One and the same sample provided the 21 T cell receptor beta chains below, sequenced in a study of cytomegalovirus exposure and HLA in healthy donors. The PCR made use of 60 Vbeta and 13 Jbeta primers. Repertoires were generated with immunoSEQ multiplex PCR, while TCRdb's copy carries only in-frame clones and drops some. This table has about 130,000 clones, 81% appearing once. Sequences were obtained from PBMCs. All receptors come from a man between 18 and 29 years old in good health and CMV-seronegative.

This sequence joins TRBV9 and TRBJ1-1; 7 bases align to TRBD1. The CDR3 is made up of 15 amino acids. Germline V gives CDR1 SGDLS, CDR2 YYNGEE. The V gene end was trimmed by 4 bases and the J gene end by 0 bases; junction bases not matched to a gene: 6. CDR3 sequence reads: CASSPRDRMNTEAFF. DNA of the CDR3: TGTGCCAGCAGCCCCCGGGACAGAATGAACACTGAAGCTTTCTTT.

The genes are TRBV5-4 and TRBJ1-1; D gene unclear. The CDR3 extends over 14 amino acids. The germline V gene has CDR1 SGHNT and CDR2 YYREEE (reference sequence). The V and J ends lost 5 bases and 3 bases respectively, with 14 bases between them. CDR3 sequence (DNA): TGTGCCAGCAGTATCCCGGGGTCGTACACTGAAGCTTTCTTT. This encodes CASSIPGSYTEAFF.

The chain carries TRBV5-4 and TRBJ2-5, with D perhaps matching TRBD2 (6 bases). Trimming left V 0 bases short and J 4 bases short, with 13 bases between. The CDR3 has 15 residues. Germline V CDR1 and CDR2: SGHNT, YYREEE (reference sequence). The CDR3 here is CASSLAKLAGETQYF. CDR3 nucleotides: TGTGCCAGCAGCTTGGCTAAACTAGCAGGAGAGACCCAGTACTTC. Full variable domain (remainder filled in from reference TRBV5-4 and TRBJ2-5): ETGVTQSPTHLIKTRGQQVTLRCSSQSGHNTVSWYQQALGQGPQFIFQYYREEENGRGNFPPRFSGLQFPNYSSELNVNALELDDSALYLCASSLAKLAGETQYFGPGTRLLVL.

The genes are TRBV5-6 and TRBJ1-5; D unresolved. Germline V gene data show CDR1 as SGHDT and CDR2 as YYEEEE. Trimming stripped 0 bases from V and 6 bases from J, with 10 bases between. The CDR3 totals 14 residues. The CDR3, as DNA: TGTGCCAGCAGCTTGGGGCAGTTTCCTCAGCCCCAGCATTTT. Its protein product is CASSLGQFPQPQHF.

This clone was seen a few times. The chain employs TRBV7-6 and TRBJ1-6; no reliable D call. The V end lost 1 base, the J end lost 8 bases, and 3 bases lay between the germline ends. In germline, CDR1 is SGHVS, CDR2 FNYEAQ. This CDR3 spans 12 amino acids. The chain's CDR3 is CASSLVDSPLHF. The CDR3 DNA follows: TGTGCCAGCAGCTTAGTCGATTCACCCCTCCACTTT.

J is TRBJ2-1 and V is TRBV6-4, with D unresolved. This CDR3 has 9 residues. Germline loops: CDR1 MRHNA, CDR2 SNTAGT. The ends were cut back, 9 bases at V and 10 bases at J, with 7 bases in the middle. CDR3 in amino acids: CAREREQFF. CDR3 bases: TGTGCCAGAGAGCGAGAGCAGTTCTTC.

The chain combines TRBV10-3 with TRBJ1-2; D is ambiguous. The CDR3 runs 13 residues. V dropped 2 bases and J dropped 8 bases, with 12 bases sitting between them. Germline-derived CDR1 and CDR2 are ENHRY and SYGVKD. The CDR3 here is CAISETVREGYTF. The CDR3 coding sequence is TGTGCCATCAGTGAGACTGTACGGGAAGGCTACACCTTC.

This rearrangement joins TRBV30 to TRBJ1-1, with D tentatively TRBD1 (5 bases). The CDR3 totals 13 residues. Trimming cost V 2 bases and J 6 bases, with 13 bases left between them. Germline V gene lookup returns CDR1 GTSNPN and CDR2 SVGIG (reference sequence). The CDR3 DNA sequence: TGTGCCTGGAGTCAGGGCCAGGTGGCTGAAGCTTTCTTT. It is translated as CAWSQGQVAEAFF. Complete variable domain (other parts from reference TRBV30 and TRBJ1-1): SQTIHQWPATLVQPVGSPLSLECTVEGTSNPNLYWYRQAAGRGLQLLFYSVGIGQISSEVPQNLSASRPQDRQFILSSKKLLLSDSGFYLCAWSQGQVAEAFFGQGTRLTVV.

The genes are TRBV6-5 and TRBJ1-2; D uncertain. This CDR3 spans 13 amino acids. The germline CDR1 and CDR2 sequences are MNHEY and SVGAGI. Between the trimmed V and J ends, which lost 3 bases and 4 bases, there was a span of 9 bases. CDR3 protein: CASSYEPTYGYTF. For the CDR3, the DNA is TGTGCCAGCAGTTATGAGCCAACCTATGGCTACACCTTC.

V gene TRBV7-8 combines with J gene TRBJ2-7; 9 bases are shared with TRBD1. CDR3 length: 17 amino acids. V lost 3 bases, J lost 5 bases, and 14 bases stayed unmatched. Germline-derived CDR1 and CDR2 are SGHVS and FQNEAQ. The chain's CDR3 is CASSFFTGQGTPNEQYF. In nucleotides, the CDR3 is TGTGCCAGCAGCTTTTTCACGGGACAGGGTACTCCTAACGAGCAGTACTTC.

The chain carries TRBV7-8 and TRBJ1-4; possibly TRBD1 for D (6 bases). The germline V and J ends were trimmed by 7 bases and 6 bases, with 21 bases remaining between them. The CDR3 consists of 16 residues. Looked up from germline, CDR1 is SGHVS and CDR2 is FQNEAQ. The CDR3, as DNA: TGTGCCAGCAACCCGTCCTCGAGGGGGTTGGATGAAAAACTGTTTTTT. Translated: CASNPSSRGLDEKLFF.

The V call is TRBV10-3, the J call TRBJ1-2; TRBD1 agrees at 8 bases. After removal of 4 bases from V and 7 bases from J, the junction contained 8 bases not matched to a gene. Per the germline V gene, CDR1 is ENHRY and CDR2 is SYGVKD. The CDR3 covers 14 residues. The CDR3 region is CAISAKQGAGGYTF. In DNA form, the CDR3 reads TGTGCCATCAGTGCAAAGCAGGGGGCAGGTGGCTACACCTTC.

The chain employs TRBV6-1 and TRBJ2-7, with 9 positions matching TRBD1. This CDR3 region has 13 residues. Trimming removed 6 bases from V and 7 bases from J; junction bases left unmatched: 7. Looked up from germline, CDR1 is MNHNS and CDR2 is SASEGT. Here the CDR3 DNA reads TGTGCCAGCAGACGAGACAGGGGGGTTGAGCAGTACTTC. This sequence encodes CASRRDRGVEQYF.

Concerning this clone: A junction end diverges from the germline sequence, so it may reflect a read error. The chain couples TRBV7-7 to TRBJ2-7, with D perhaps TRBD1 (5 bases). Per the germline V gene, CDR1 is SSHAT and CDR2 is FNYEAQ (reference sequence). The CDR3 extends over 13 amino acids. CDR3 in DNA: TGTGCTAGCAGCCTGACAGTAAACTACGAGCAGTACTTC. Amino acid sequence: CASSLTVNYEQYF.

The chain has TRBV7-8 and TRBJ1-6, with a weak D call TRBD1 (5 bases). V shed 5 bases and J shed 5 bases, with 25 bases lying between them. This CDR3 is built from 19 residues. CDR1 is SGHVS, CDR2 FQNEAQ, per germline. CDR3 region: CASSPVSFYGTQDNSPLHF. DNA of the CDR3: TGTGCCAGCAGCCCAGTCTCGTTTTACGGGACTCAGGATAATTCACCCCTCCACTTT.

The J gene is TRBJ1-2, the V gene TRBV18, with unresolved D. Germline CDR1 KGHSH, CDR2 LQKENI. Trimming took 0 bases from V and 4 from J, leaving 12 bases between them. CDR3 length: 15 residues. The CDR3 loop reads CASSPPEPYSYGYTF. DNA for the CDR3: TGTGCCAGCTCACCACCGGAGCCTTATTCCTATGGCTACACCTTC.

The chain recombines TRBV9 with TRBJ1-5; the match to TRBD1 covers 10 bases. The CDR3 covers 13 residues. The trim removed 3 bases at V and 7 bases at J, leaving 1 base unmatched. Germline V lookup: CDR1 SGDLS, CDR2 YYNGEE. CDR3 DNA: TGTGCCAGCAGCGCGGGACAGGGGCAGCCCCAGCATTTT. This encodes CASSAGQGQPQHF.

This rearrangement joins TRBV7-2 to TRBJ2-1; 9 bases line up with TRBD1. The CDR3 length is 15 residues. With 6 bases clipped from V and 5 bases from J, the junction kept 8 bases outside the gene matches. Germline CDR1 reads SGHTA; CDR2 reads FQGNSA. The DNA of the CDR3 is TGTGCCAGCAGTACCGGGACAGGGCGTCACAATGAGCAGTTCTTC. It translates to CASSTGTGRHNEQFF. Full variable domain (rest looked up from reference TRBV7-2 and TRBJ2-1): GAGVSQSPSNKVTEKGKDVELRCDPISGHTALYWYRQSLGQGLEFLIYFQGNSAPDKSGLPSDRFSAERTGGSVSTLTIQRTQQEDSAVYLCASSTGTGRHNEQFFGPGTRLTVL.

The chain is built from TRBV28 and TRBJ1-1; weak D call: TRBD1 (6 bases). The CDR3 has 14 residues. Trimming left V 6 bases short and J 3 bases short, with 14 bases between. CDR1 and CDR2 (germline): MDHEN, SYDVKM. The CDR3 region has the DNA TGTGCCAGCAGCGGGGGGGGGCCGGACACTGAAGCTTTCTTT. Its translation: CASSGGGPDTEAFF.

This clone was detected once. For the CDR3, the DNA is TGTGCCTGGAGTAAGACTAGCGGGGGGTCCCGGGAGCAGTTCTTC. It translates to CAWSKTSGGSREQFF. The V gene is TRBV30, the J gene TRBJ2-1; 13 bases agree with TRBD2. This CDR3 comprises 15 residues. In germline, CDR1 is GTSNPN, CDR2 SVGIG (reference sequence). V trimming: 2 bases; J trimming: 10 bases; junction bases outside the gene matches: 8.

V is TRBV18 and J is TRBJ1-1; no definite D call. Per the germline V gene, CDR1 is KGHSH and CDR2 is LQKENI. The CDR3 runs to 13 residues. V gave up 3 bases and J gave up 1 base, with 6 bases separating them. The DNA for the CDR3 is TGTGCCAGCTCACCGGCACAGAACACTGAAGCTTTCTTT. This gives the protein CASSPAQNTEAFF.